A single sample gave rise to the 19 T cell receptor beta chains below, sequenced in a study of T cells after yellow fever vaccination. TCRdb re-derived calls from the 5' RACE reads in MiXCR, one entry per CDR3 protein. Among 620,000 or so distinct CDR3 sequences listed, 9% to 15% were seen once. The starting material was PBMCs, obtained on the day of the yellow fever booster vaccination. Receptors were obtained from a man aged 25-45 years who received the YFV17D yellow fever vaccine.

V gene TRBV12-3 or TRBV12-4 combines with J gene TRBJ2-1, with D uncertain. Trimming pared 7 bases from V and 2 bases from J, leaving 12 bases between. The CDR3 is 14 amino acids. CDR3 amino acids: CASTDLPPYNEQFF. CDR3 bases: TGTGCCAGCACCGACTTGCCTCCCTACAATGAGCAGTTCTTC.

V gene TRBV4-2 combines with J gene TRBJ1-2; the D is unclear. This CDR3 is 18 amino acids long. Trimming left V 2 bases short and J 4 bases short, with 23 bases between. Germline CDR1 and CDR2: LGHNA and YNFKEQ. CDR3 loop: CASSQRARDGIDAYGYTF. The CDR3 DNA is TGTGCCAGCAGCCAACGGGCACGGGATGGGATTGATGCCTATGGCTACACCTTC.

In this sample, this clonotype turned up a few times. The V call is TRBV6-1, the J call TRBJ2-4; D remains ambiguous. This CDR3 spans 13 amino acids. Trimming cost V 2 bases and J 5 bases, with 7 bases left between them. Per germline, CDR1 MNHNS and CDR2 SASEGT. CDR3 amino acids: CASSENKENIQYF. CDR3 sequence (DNA): TGTGCCAGCAGTGAAAACAAGGAAAACATTCAGTACTTC.

The chain is built from TRBV27 and TRBJ2-5; no definite D call. The CDR3 is 13 amino acids. Germline V gives CDR1 MNHEY, CDR2 SMNVEV (reference sequence). Deletions cut 3 bases from V and 2 bases from J, with 7 bases between. CDR3 sequence reads: CASSFRRQETQYF. DNA of the CDR3: TGTGCCAGCAGTTTCCGACGGCAAGAGACCCAGTACTTC.

The chain couples TRBV29-1 to TRBJ2-1, with 10 bases fitting TRBD2. Germline CDR1 and CDR2: SQVTM and ANQGSEA. The CDR3 consists of 13 residues. Trimming at V came to 7 bases and at J to 4 bases, leaving 4 bases not matched to a gene. CDR3 loop: CSAETSGYNEQFF. The CDR3 DNA follows: TGCAGCGCTGAGACTAGCGGGTACAATGAGCAGTTCTTC.

The gene calls are TRBV6-5 and TRBJ2-7, with D possibly matching TRBD1 (7 bases). Germline CDR1 and CDR2: MNHEY and SVGAGI. V gave up 2 bases and J gave up 4 bases, with 18 bases separating them. This CDR3 comprises 16 residues. In DNA, the CDR3 is TGTGCCAGCAGTTACGCTTTTGGCAGGGGGGTTTACGAGCAGTACTTC. Its protein product is CASSYAFGRGVYEQYF.

CDR3 amino acids: CASTNWKGELFF. The CDR3 nucleotides read TGCGCCAGCACCAATTGGAAGGGGGAGCTGTTTTTT. The chain has TRBV5-1 and TRBJ2-2; D remains unclear. The CDR3 has 12 amino acids. V shed 6 bases and J shed 8 bases, with 11 bases lying between them. Germline CDR1 and CDR2: SGHRS and YFSETQ.

This clonotype occurred a few times. The chain is built from TRBV7-9 and TRBJ2-5; D remains unclear. Per germline, CDR1 SEHNR and CDR2 FQNEAQ (reference sequence). There are 12 residues in the CDR3. V lost 6 bases and J 5 bases, leaving 10 bases between the germline ends. CDR3 in amino acids: CASSYTSETQYF. The CDR3 DNA sequence: TGTGCCAGCAGTTATACGTCGGAGACCCAGTACTTC.

The chain combines TRBV6-2 or TRBV6-3 with TRBJ2-7, with 9 bases identical to TRBD1. Trimming took 6 bases from V and 7 from J; bases not matched to a gene: 13. The CDR3 contains 15 residues. Germline V gene lookup returns CDR1 MNHEY and CDR2 SVGEGT. This CDR3 is CASSLLPGQGGEQYF. The CDR3 DNA follows: TGTGCCAGCAGCCTCCTACCGGGACAGGGAGGAGAGCAGTACTTC.

The rearrangement links TRBV5-1 to TRBJ1-1, with no clear D. Between the trimmed V and J ends, which lost 6 bases and 4 bases, there was a span of 16 bases. Germline loops: CDR1 SGHRS, CDR2 YFSETQ. The CDR3 sequence is 14 residues long. The CDR3: CASKGAGFSTEAFF. In nucleotides, the CDR3 is TGCGCCAGCAAGGGCGCGGGTTTCAGCACTGAAGCTTTCTTT.

The chain employs TRBV5-1 and TRBJ1-2; possible D gene TRBD1, 5 bases. Germline CDR1 and CDR2: SGHRS and YFSETQ. The CDR3 runs to 16 residues. Trimming left V 0 bases short and J 3 bases short, with 15 bases between. CDR3: CASSLEAWQGDYGYTF. The CDR3 DNA reads as TGCGCCAGCAGCTTGGAGGCATGGCAGGGTGACTATGGCTACACCTTC.

The table lists this clonotype with many counts. The gene calls are TRBV7-3 and TRBJ2-7, with D possibly being TRBD1 (6 bases). From germline, CDR1 is SGHTA and CDR2 FQGTGA. V dropped 5 bases and J dropped 9 bases, with 23 bases sitting between them. The length of the CDR3 is 15 residues. The CDR3 DNA sequence: TGTGCCAGCAGCCAATCCCAGACAGGTATAGGCGGGCAGTACTTC. Amino acid sequence: CASSQSQTGIGGQYF.

The gene calls are TRBV7-9 and TRBJ1-4; possible D gene TRBD1, 5 bases. The germline V gene encodes CDR1 SEHNR and CDR2 FQNEAQ (reference sequence). V was trimmed by 3 bases and J by 8 bases, leaving 10 bases between them. This CDR3 region has 13 residues. The DNA of the CDR3 is TGTGCCAGCAGCTTCGGGGCAGGGGAAAAACTGTTTTTT. Protein: CASSFGAGEKLFF.

This clonotype was seen a handful of times. V gene TRBV4-2 combines with J gene TRBJ1-1, with 7 nucleotides matching TRBD1. V dropped 1 base and J dropped 2; count of bases not matched to a gene: 4. This CDR3 is built from 15 residues. Germline V gives CDR1 LGHNA, CDR2 YNFKEQ. The CDR3 coding sequence is TGTGCCAGCAGCCAAGGAACAGGGGTAAACACTGAAGCTTTCTTT. Translation: CASSQGTGVNTEAFF.

V gene TRBV5-5 combines with J gene TRBJ2-7; weak D call: TRBD1 (5 bases). This CDR3 has 15 residues. The germline V gene encodes CDR1 SGHKS and CDR2 YYEKEE (reference sequence). Trimming left V 3 bases short and J 2 bases short, with 15 bases between. CDR3 sequence: CASSSWTITPYEQYF. The CDR3 DNA is TGTGCCAGCAGCTCATGGACAATTACCCCCTACGAGCAGTACTTC.

The V call is TRBV9, the J call TRBJ2-1; 10 bases line up with TRBD1. CDR3 size: 16 residues. V lost 4 bases, J lost 7 bases, and 11 bases stayed unmatched. Per the germline V gene, CDR1 is SGDLS and CDR2 is YYNGEE. In nucleotides, the CDR3 is TGTGCCAGCAGCCTCTTGACAGGGGGCGCCCGGAATGAGCAGTTCTTC. It translates to CASSLLTGGARNEQFF. The full variable domain, completed using reference TRBV9 and TRBJ2-1, is DSGVTQTPKHLITATGQRVTLRCSPRSGDLSVYWYQQSLDQGLQFLIQYYNGEERAKGNILERFSAQQFPDLHSELNLSSLELGDSALYFCASSLLTGGARNEQFFGPGTRLTVL.

This clonotype was found a few times. The J gene is TRBJ2-7, the V gene TRBV6-2 or TRBV6-3; 7 bases map to TRBD2. Germline V gives CDR1 MNHEY, CDR2 SVGEGT. The CDR3 loop spans 15 amino acids. J was trimmed by 3 bases and V by 5 bases; bases with no gene match: 10. The DNA of the CDR3 is TGTGCCAGCAGTATACTAGCGAATCAAGTCTACGAGCAGTACTTC. Translating gives CASSILANQVYEQYF.

This clonotype was counted many times. This chain uses TRBV4-3 with TRBJ2-2; 8 nucleotides match TRBD1. The V and J ends lost 3 bases and 3 bases, in that order; junction bases with no gene match: 3. From germline, CDR1 is LGHNA and CDR2 YSLEER. This CDR3 is built from 15 residues. The CDR3 nucleotides are TGCGCCAGCAGCCAGCAGGGGGCTTACACCGGGGAGCTGTTTTTT. As protein: CASSQQGAYTGELFF.

On this clonotype: This may be a read error, as it is one base from a much larger clone. The gene calls are TRBV6-2 or TRBV6-3 and TRBJ2-7, with D perhaps being TRBD1 or TRBD2 (5 bases each). The V gene lost 6 bases and the J gene lost 0 bases, with 12 bases spanning the gap. The CDR3 has 14 residues. Germline V gene data show CDR1 as MNHEY and CDR2 as SVGEGT. CDR3 protein: CASSRDGSSYEQYF. CDR3 nucleotides: TGTGCCAGCAGCCGGGACGGTAGCTCCTACGAGCAGTACTTC.